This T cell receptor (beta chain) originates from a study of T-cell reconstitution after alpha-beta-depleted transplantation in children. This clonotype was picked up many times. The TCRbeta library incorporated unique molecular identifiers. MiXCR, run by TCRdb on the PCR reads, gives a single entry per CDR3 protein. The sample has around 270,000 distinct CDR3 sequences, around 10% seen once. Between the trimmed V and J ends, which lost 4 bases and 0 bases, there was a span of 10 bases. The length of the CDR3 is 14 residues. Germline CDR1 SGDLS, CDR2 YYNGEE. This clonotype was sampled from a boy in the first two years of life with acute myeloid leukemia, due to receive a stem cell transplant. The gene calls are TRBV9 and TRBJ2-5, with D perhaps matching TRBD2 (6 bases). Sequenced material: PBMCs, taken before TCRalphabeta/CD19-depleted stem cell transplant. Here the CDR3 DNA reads TGTGCCAGCAGCCAGGCGGGGTACCAAGAGACCCAGTACTTC. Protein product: CASSQAGYQETQYF.